These 22 T cell receptor beta chains share one sample of origin, sequenced in a study of early T cells in non-severe SARS-CoV-2 infection. In TCRdb, the 5' RACE reads were re-called with MiXCR into one record per CDR3 protein. The sample lists approximately 56,000 distinct CDR3 sequences; 7% to 10% were seen once. The sequenced sample was whole blood. These receptors all stem from an adult who was a healthcare worker with PCR-confirmed SARS-CoV-2 infection or an uninfected control (not recorded which).

In its sample, this clonotype was seen many times. The rearrangement links TRBV4-1 to TRBJ1-1; perhaps TRBD1 as D (5 bases). V lost 8 bases to trimming and J lost 6 bases, with 25 bases between them. Germline CDR1 and CDR2: MGHRA and YSYEKL. This CDR3 comprises 16 residues. CDR3 residues: CASRISRSGAMAEAFF. The CDR3, as DNA: TGCGCCAGCCGTATAAGCCGGTCCGGGGCAATGGCTGAAGCTTTCTTT.

This clonotype is medium-sized (0.01 to 0.1%) by share. V is TRBV5-5 and J is TRBJ1-1; no firm D call. Trimming took 2 bases from V and 6 from J, leaving 5 bases between them. Germline values: CDR1 SGHKS, CDR2 YYEKEE (reference sequence). There are 11 residues in the CDR3. In DNA, the CDR3 is TGTGCCAGCAGCTTTATGTCTGAAGCTTTCTTT. Translated: CASSFMSEAFF.

The chain joins TRBV7-9 to TRBJ1-1, with D hard to call. The V end lost 8 bases, the J end lost 8 bases, and 12 bases lay between the germline ends. CDR1 is SEHNR, CDR2 FQNEAQ, per germline (reference sequence). This CDR3 contains 11 residues. The CDR3 here is CASRQVAEAFF. As DNA, the CDR3 is TGTGCCAGCCGCCAGGTTGCAGAAGCTTTCTTT.

This clonotype was observed many times. The rearrangement links TRBV20-1 to TRBJ2-7; possibly TRBD1 for D (5 bases). The V and J ends lost 3 bases and 4 bases respectively, with 22 bases between them. The CDR3 is 16 amino acids. Germline loops: CDR1 DFQATT, CDR2 SNEGSKA (reference sequence). The CDR3 sequence: CSASISWLGRSYEQYF. CDR3 coding DNA: TGCAGTGCTAGTATTTCCTGGTTGGGGCGTAGTTACGAGCAGTACTTC.

This clonotype was seen repeatedly, ten times or more. The rearrangement uses TRBV7-2 and TRBJ2-3; TRBD2 agrees at 15 bases. V shed 5 bases, J shed 6 bases, and the junction held 6 bases outside the gene matches. Germline CDR1 reads SGHTA; CDR2 reads FQGNSA. The CDR3 runs to 16 residues. CDR3 coding DNA: TGTGCCAGCAGCCTCGGACTAGCGGGGGGGCTGGATACGCAGTATTTT. This codes for CASSLGLAGGLDTQYF.

This sequence joins TRBV27 and TRBJ2-4; TRBD2 agrees at 7 bases. Germline V gene sequence: CDR1 MNHEY, CDR2 SMNVEV (reference sequence). V was pared by 6 bases and J by 4 bases, with 12 bases of the junction left unmatched. The CDR3 has 16 residues. The CDR3 spells CASSPEMGGVKNIQYF. CDR3 sequence (DNA): TGTGCCAGCAGCCCGGAGATGGGGGGGGTGAAAAACATTCAGTACTTC.

This clonotype has only a few counts. V and J are TRBV12-3 or TRBV12-4 and TRBJ2-5, with D perhaps matching TRBD1 (6 bases). This CDR3 has 13 residues. Trimming took 10 bases from V and 5 from J, leaving 17 bases between them. CDR3 in amino acids: CANSRDIGETQYF. The CDR3 region has the DNA TGTGCCAATTCCCGGGACATAGGGGAGACCCAGTACTTC.

The chain couples TRBV7-6 to TRBJ1-1; tentatively, D is TRBD1 (5 bases). Germline loops: CDR1 SGHVS, CDR2 FNYEAQ. The germline V and J ends were trimmed by 5 bases and 5 bases, with 12 bases remaining between them. The CDR3 loop spans 13 amino acids. In DNA form, the CDR3 reads TGTGCCAGCAGCCTCAGGGAGAGGACTGAAGCTTTCTTT. It is translated as CASSLRERTEAFF.

This clonotype showed up many times. Here the CDR3 DNA reads TGTGCCAGTGACGGGAGGTGGATAAGCTACGAGCAGTACTTC. Translation: CASDGRWISYEQYF. This chain links TRBV12-3 or TRBV12-4 with TRBJ2-7; the match to TRBD2 covers 7 bases. J gave up 3 bases and V 9 bases, and 11 bases lay outside the gene matches. This CDR3 region has 14 residues.

The chain joins TRBV20-1 to TRBJ2-3; D is undetermined. The CDR3 contains 15 residues. Per germline, CDR1 DFQATT and CDR2 SNEGSKA (reference sequence). V gave up 0 bases and J gave up 3 bases, with 13 bases separating them. CDR3 DNA sequence: TGCAGTGCTAGAGATGCTGGCGGAAATACAGATACGCAGTATTTT. It is translated as CSARDAGGNTDTQYF.

Ten or more counts support this clonotype. This chain links TRBV6-5 with TRBJ2-2, with D unclear. The CDR3 spans 12 residues. Trimming removed 6 bases at V and 0 bases at J, with 2 bases between. CDR1 MNHEY and CDR2 SVGAGI come from the germline V gene. The CDR3 DNA follows: TGTGCCAGCAGACCGAACACCGGGGAGCTGTTTTTT. Translating it yields CASRPNTGELFF.

This clonotype was seen at least ten times. The rearrangement uses TRBV3-1 and TRBJ2-3; D possibly uses TRBD1 or TRBD2 (5 bases each). V lost 5 bases, J lost 6 bases, and 15 bases lay in between. Germline CDR1 and CDR2: LGHDT and YNNKEL (reference sequence). The length of the CDR3 is 14 residues. CDR3 coding DNA: TGTGCCAGCAGCTGGCGGCAGGGAGAGGATACGCAGTATTTT. The encoded protein is CASSWRQGEDTQYF.

This clonotype was detected ten times or more. The J gene is TRBJ1-2, the V gene TRBV20-1; D unresolved. The CDR3 runs 15 residues. Germline V gene lookup returns CDR1 DFQATT and CDR2 SNEGSKA (reference sequence). V lost 0 bases, J lost 0 bases, and 11 bases lay in between. Written as DNA, the CDR3 is TGCAGTGCTAGAGATCGGAGGATTTCTAACTATGGCTACACCTTC. This codes for CSARDRRISNYGYTF.

This clonotype was seen at least ten times. V and J are TRBV19 and TRBJ1-2; TRBD1 is a possible D gene (5 bases). This CDR3 is built from 13 residues. Germline CDR1 LNHDA, CDR2 SQIVND (reference sequence). The V gene lost 7 bases and the J gene lost 6 bases, with 15 bases spanning the gap. CDR3 sequence: CASTEGAEDGYTF. The CDR3 DNA reads TGTGCCAGTACCGAAGGGGCTGAGGATGGCTACACCTTC.

In its sample, this clonotype was seen many times. The chain employs TRBV10-3 and TRBJ2-1; 9 nucleotides agree with TRBD2. CDR3 size: 16 residues. CDR1 and CDR2 (germline): ENHRY, SYGVKD. J lost 5 bases, V lost 5 bases, and 10 bases had no gene match. The CDR3 DNA follows: TGTGCCATCAGTAGAGGGGGACTAGCCCTCGACAATGAGCAGTTCTTC. This translates into CAISRGGLALDNEQFF.

This clonotype was found many times. The chain links TRBV30 to TRBJ2-7, with 9 bases matching TRBD1. This CDR3 is 13 amino acids long. The germline CDR1 and CDR2 sequences are GTSNPN and SVGIG (reference sequence). J lost 6 bases, V lost 8 bases, and 11 bases had no gene match. The CDR3 region is CAGETEDRGEQYF. As DNA, the CDR3 is TGTGCCGGTGAGACCGAGGACAGGGGCGAGCAGTACTTC.

The V gene is TRBV7-9, the J gene TRBJ2-7, with D hard to call. V lost 1 base to trimming and J lost 5 bases, with 12 bases between them. Germline V gene data show CDR1 as SEHNR and CDR2 as FQNEAQ (reference sequence). This CDR3 is 14 amino acids long. CDR3 sequence reads: CASSLGSVSHEQYF. The CDR3 DNA sequence: TGTGCCAGCAGCTTAGGTAGTGTGTCTCACGAGCAGTACTTC.

This clonotype has a count of ten or more. The V and J genes are TRBV6-2 or TRBV6-3 and TRBJ2-7; TRBD2 matches at 11 bases. This CDR3 is 15 amino acids long. Germline loops: CDR1 MNHEY, CDR2 SVGEGT. V dropped 3 bases and J dropped 4; count of bases not matched to a gene: 5. The CDR3 here is CASSYAGTSGYEQYF. DNA for the CDR3: TGTGCCAGCAGTTATGCTGGGACTAGCGGATACGAGCAGTACTTC.

This clonotype was recorded a few times. CDR3 region: CASSLETGGTGELFF. DNA of the CDR3: TGTGCCAGCAGTCTTGAGACAGGGGGCACCGGGGAGCTGTTTTTT. This sequence joins TRBV12-3 or TRBV12-4 and TRBJ2-2; 9 nucleotides align to TRBD1. Trimming removed 5 bases from V and 4 bases from J; junction bases left unmatched: 5. The CDR3 is 15 amino acids.

The chain is built from TRBV6-1 and TRBJ1-6; D remains unclear. Germline V CDR1 and CDR2: MNHNS, SASEGT. This CDR3 comprises 19 residues. The germline V and J ends were trimmed by 0 bases and 3 bases, with 18 bases remaining between them. DNA of the CDR3: TGTGCCAGCAGTGAAGCATCGTGGGGTCAGAGTGTCTATAATTCACCCCTCCACTTT. Translated, it gives CASSEASWGQSVYNSPLHF.

The genes are TRBV20-1 and TRBJ2-4, with 7 bases lining up with TRBD2. The V gene's germline CDR1 is DFQATT and CDR2 SNEGSKA (reference sequence). The CDR3 spans 16 residues. V shed 0 bases and J 0 bases; nucleotides not matched to a gene: 5. CDR3 amino acids: CSARDQAGPAKNIQYF. CDR3 bases: TGCAGTGCTAGAGATCAAGCGGGGCCAGCCAAAAACATTCAGTACTTC.

This clonotype was recorded many times. V and J are TRBV5-1 and TRBJ2-1; 14 bases fit TRBD2. The CDR3 has 15 residues. V trimming: 3 bases; J trimming: 8 bases; junction bases outside the gene matches: 4. Germline V lookup: CDR1 SGHRS, CDR2 YFSETQ. The CDR3, as DNA: TGCGCCAGCAGCTGGGGACTAGCGGGGGATCATGAGCAGTTCTTC. Translation gives CASSWGLAGDHEQFF.